These T cell receptor beta chains were read from a single sample in a study of blood T cell repertoires in COVID-19. The data were produced by immunoSEQ multiplex PCR, yet TCRdb's version contains in-frame clones alone and is incomplete. Seen here are 150,000 to 200,000 clones, approximately 85% observed once, and the top ten hold roughly 9%. Material: PBMCs or T cells enriched from blood (not recorded which). The receptors were gathered from a woman aged 18-29 years who had recovered from COVID-19. Each CDR3 is given without its conserved first and last residue. The order of the fields is CDR3 protein, J gene, V gene.

CDR3aa: ASSAGQSNEQF
j_gene: TRBJ2-1
v_gene: TRBV5-1

CDR3aa: ASSVGAANEKLF
j_gene: TRBJ1-4
v_gene: TRBV19

CDR3aa: ASSRTKGYEQY
j_gene: TRBJ2-7
v_gene: TRBV28

CDR3aa: ASSRTGLRDTQY
j_gene: TRBJ2-3
v_gene: TRBV6-5

CDR3aa: ASSRQGAVRNGYT
j_gene: TRBJ1-2
v_gene: TRBV6-5

CDR3aa: ASNQGLAGGRETQY
j_gene: TRBJ2-5
v_gene: TRBV2

CDR3aa: AWSVALNAGELF
j_gene: TRBJ2-2
v_gene: TRBV30

CDR3aa: ASRRTAGWEKLF
j_gene: TRBJ1-4
v_gene: TRBV6-5

CDR3aa: ASSLDALGVRRKGNEKLF
j_gene: TRBJ1-4
v_gene: TRBV5-1

CDR3aa: ASSPFRSDAANYGYT
j_gene: TRBJ1-2
v_gene: TRBV7-9

CDR3aa: ASSYSLEGPAEAF
j_gene: TRBJ1-1
v_gene: TRBV6-2/TRBV6-3

CDR3aa: ATIYTEAF
j_gene: TRBJ1-1
v_gene: TRBV6-5

CDR3aa: ASSLVGQWGTGANVLT
j_gene: TRBJ2-6
v_gene: TRBV7-9

CDR3aa: ASSYSVGEVEKLF
j_gene: TRBJ1-4
v_gene: TRBV6-5

CDR3aa: ASSLTGTHDNSPLH
j_gene: TRBJ1-6
v_gene: TRBV27

CDR3aa: ASSYSSGGWDTQY
j_gene: TRBJ2-3
v_gene: TRBV6-5

CDR3aa: ASSPAAGGGADTQY
j_gene: TRBJ2-3
v_gene: TRBV18

CDR3aa: ASSHGQAQPQH
j_gene: TRBJ1-5
v_gene: TRBV3-1/TRBV3-2

CDR3aa: ASIPGAGGANTEAF
j_gene: TRBJ1-1
v_gene: TRBV6-2/TRBV6-3

CDR3aa: ASSPRGNRNTEAF
j_gene: TRBJ1-1
v_gene: TRBV6-2/TRBV6-3

CDR3aa: ASRGPRERDEQY
j_gene: TRBJ2-7
v_gene: TRBV12-1

CDR3aa: ASSLTRDSSGGELF
j_gene: TRBJ2-2
v_gene: TRBV5-1

CDR3aa: ASSLFQETQY
j_gene: TRBJ2-5
v_gene: TRBV28

CDR3aa: ASSSPRLAGPYEQY
j_gene: TRBJ2-7
v_gene: TRBV6-5

CDR3aa: ASSFGEYYGYT
j_gene: TRBJ1-2
v_gene: TRBV7-2

CDR3aa: ASSQTGVSYNEQF
j_gene: TRBJ2-1
v_gene: TRBV11-2

CDR3aa: ASSVQGGYGYT
j_gene: TRBJ1-2
v_gene: TRBV5-6

CDR3aa: ASSLEEASTDTQY
j_gene: TRBJ2-3
v_gene: TRBV5-1

CDR3aa: SVPINHPGQGYGYT
j_gene: TRBJ1-2
v_gene: TRBV29-1

CDR3aa: ASSARGGMPEQF
j_gene: TRBJ2-1
v_gene: TRBV7-2

CDR3aa: ATRGTREVVDEQF
j_gene: TRBJ2-1
v_gene: TRBV10-3

CDR3aa: ARTQGFTEAF
j_gene: TRBJ1-1
v_gene: TRBV10-1

CDR3aa: ASSSTYEQY
j_gene: TRBJ2-7
v_gene: TRBV5-6

CDR3aa: ASSLPRDRGYNEQF
j_gene: TRBJ2-1
v_gene: TRBV11-2

CDR3aa: ASRTVNQPQH
j_gene: TRBJ1-5
v_gene: TRBV6-5

CDR3aa: ASSLAGDSSAQF
j_gene: TRBJ2-1
v_gene: TRBV7-2

CDR3aa: ASSAGQGAVGELF
j_gene: TRBJ2-2
v_gene: TRBV2

CDR3aa: ASSPPRAPYNEQF
j_gene: TRBJ2-1
v_gene: TRBV13

CDR3aa: ASRGAGGAANTGELF
j_gene: TRBJ2-2
v_gene: TRBV10-2

CDR3aa: ASFTSGGHSYEQY
j_gene: TRBJ2-7
v_gene: TRBV28